This T cell receptor beta chain is from a study of T cells in women clearing cervical HPV infection. Comments on this clone: Its antigen is unidentified.

TCR beta CDR3 amplified by multiplex PCR from roughly 1,100 ng genomic DNA. Profiling relied on immunoSEQ multiplex PCR, and the TCRdb table lists in-frame clones only, not all of them. This sample's table has under 30,000 clones. Study-level findings and limits: T-cell numbers per sample were unknown and may explain richness differences.

The receptor was isolated from a woman between 18 and 75 years old with a cervical HPV16 infection that either progressed to CIN3+ or cleared (not recorded which). Source material: blood buffy coat.

CDR3 DNA (partial): TGTGCCAGCAGTTTACCCCTAGCTAACAATGAG. It yields the protein CASSLPLANNE. In full, the CDR3 reads CASSLPLANNEQFF. The chain uses TRBV28 and TRBJ2-1; D is perhaps TRBD2 (5 bases). The read ends 3 residues shy of where the CDR3 ends; the end is completed using the germline J gene. V was shortened by 2 bases and J by 5 bases, with 10 bases between the two germline ends. The CDR3 totals 14 residues. The germline gives CDR1 MDHEN, CDR2 SYDVKM.